The 5 T cell receptor beta chains reported below all come from one sample, sequenced in a study of cytomegalovirus exposure and HLA in healthy donors. Profiled with immunoSEQ multiplex PCR; TCRdb holds only in-frame clones, not every one. Of about 120,000 clones listed, roughly 88% are singletons. The sample consisted of PBMCs. Receptors originate from a young woman in good health and CMV-seropositive.

The table lists this clone with a few counts. The genes are TRBV7-9 and TRBJ1-2; D perhaps matches TRBD1 (5 bases). The germline V gene encodes CDR1 SEHNR and CDR2 FQNEAQ (reference sequence). The CDR3 length is 11 residues. V was trimmed by 5 bases and J by 8 bases, leaving 9 bases between them. CDR3 region: CASSIRQGYTF. CDR3 in DNA: TGTGCCAGCAGCATCCGACAGGGCTACACCTTC.

This sequence joins TRBV5-1 and TRBJ2-7, with D possibly TRBD1 on 6 matching bases. The CDR3 covers 13 residues. Germline loops: CDR1 SGHRS, CDR2 YFSETQ. Trimming removed 4 bases at V and 6 bases at J, with 14 bases between. The CDR3 sequence is CASSLIGQFEQYF. The CDR3 DNA reads as TGCGCCAGCAGCCTGATAGGACAGTTCGAGCAGTACTTC.

The chain uses TRBV5-4 and TRBJ1-2; D may be TRBD1 (6 bases). Trimming took 2 bases from V and 8 from J, leaving 16 bases between them. CDR1 and CDR2 (germline): SGHNT, YYREEE (reference sequence). The CDR3 loop spans 14 amino acids. The chain's CDR3 is CASSFSGGASGYTF. The CDR3 DNA sequence: TGTGCCAGCAGCTTTTCGGGGGGCGCTTCCGGCTACACCTTC.

The J gene is TRBJ2-7, the V gene TRBV29-1; TRBD1 agrees at 8 bases. J lost 0 bases, V lost 7 bases, and 2 bases had no gene match. This CDR3 contains 12 residues. CDR1 is SQVTM and CDR2 is ANQGSEA in the germline V gene. The chain's CDR3 is CSGGQGSYEQYF. DNA of the CDR3: TGCAGCGGTGGACAGGGCTCCTACGAGCAGTACTTC.

The genes are TRBV7-8 and TRBJ1-1; D possibly corresponds to TRBD1 (6 bases). Trimming took off 4 bases at V and 0 bases at J, with 9 bases between the two ends. The CDR3 length is 14 residues. Germline-derived CDR1 and CDR2 are SGHVS and FQNEAQ. CDR3 sequence (DNA): TGTGCCAGCAGCTGGACAGTAATGAACACTGAAGCTTTCTTT. Translating gives CASSWTVMNTEAFF.